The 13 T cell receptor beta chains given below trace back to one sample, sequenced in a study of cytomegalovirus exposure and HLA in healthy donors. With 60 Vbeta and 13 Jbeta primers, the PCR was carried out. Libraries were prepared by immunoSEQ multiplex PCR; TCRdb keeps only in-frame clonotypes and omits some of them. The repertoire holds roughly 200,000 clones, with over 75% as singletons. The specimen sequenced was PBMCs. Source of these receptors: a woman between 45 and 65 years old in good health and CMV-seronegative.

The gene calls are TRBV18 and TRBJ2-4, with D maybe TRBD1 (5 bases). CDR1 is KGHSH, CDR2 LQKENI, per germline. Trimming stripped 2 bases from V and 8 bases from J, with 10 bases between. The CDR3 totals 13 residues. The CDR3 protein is CASSPGQGDIQYF. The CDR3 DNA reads TGTGCCAGCTCACCAGGACAAGGGGACATTCAGTACTTC.

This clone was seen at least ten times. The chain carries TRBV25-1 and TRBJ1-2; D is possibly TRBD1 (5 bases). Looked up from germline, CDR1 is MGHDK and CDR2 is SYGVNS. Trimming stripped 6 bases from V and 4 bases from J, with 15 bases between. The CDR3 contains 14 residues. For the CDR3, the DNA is TGTGCCAGCAGCGCCGGAGGGGTCGGCTATGGCTACACCTTC. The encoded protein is CASSAGGVGYGYTF.

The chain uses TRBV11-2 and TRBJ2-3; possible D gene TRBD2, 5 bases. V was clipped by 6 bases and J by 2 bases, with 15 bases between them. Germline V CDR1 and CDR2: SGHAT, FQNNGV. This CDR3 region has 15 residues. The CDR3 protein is CASRPPERITDTQYF. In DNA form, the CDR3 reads TGTGCCAGCAGACCCCCCGAGCGGATCACAGATACGCAGTATTTT.

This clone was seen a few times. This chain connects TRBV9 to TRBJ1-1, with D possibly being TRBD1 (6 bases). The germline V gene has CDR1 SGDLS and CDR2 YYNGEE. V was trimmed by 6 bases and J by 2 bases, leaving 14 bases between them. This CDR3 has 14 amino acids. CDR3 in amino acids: CASNRAGGNTEAFF. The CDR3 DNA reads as TGTGCCAGCAACCGGGCGGGGGGCAACACTGAAGCTTTCTTT.

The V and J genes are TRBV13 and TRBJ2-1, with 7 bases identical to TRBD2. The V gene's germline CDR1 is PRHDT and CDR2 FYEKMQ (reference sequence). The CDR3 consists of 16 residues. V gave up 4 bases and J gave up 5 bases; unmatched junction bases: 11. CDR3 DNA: TGTGCCAGCAGCTCCTCTGCTAGCGGCCACGACAATGAGCAGTTCTTC. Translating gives CASSSSASGHDNEQFF. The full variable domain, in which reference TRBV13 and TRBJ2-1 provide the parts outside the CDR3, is AAGVIQSPRHLIKEKRETATLKCYPIPRHDTVYWYQQGPGQDPQFLISFYEKMQSDKGSIPDRFSAQQFSDYHSELNMSSLELGDSALYFCASSSSASGHDNEQFFGPGTRLTVL.

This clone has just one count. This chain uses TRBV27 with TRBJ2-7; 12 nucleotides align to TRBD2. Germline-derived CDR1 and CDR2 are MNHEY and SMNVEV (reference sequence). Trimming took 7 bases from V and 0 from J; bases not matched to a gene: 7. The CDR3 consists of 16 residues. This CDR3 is CASKSGTSGYSYEQYF. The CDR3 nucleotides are TGTGCCAGCAAAAGTGGGACTAGCGGGTACTCCTACGAGCAGTACTTC.

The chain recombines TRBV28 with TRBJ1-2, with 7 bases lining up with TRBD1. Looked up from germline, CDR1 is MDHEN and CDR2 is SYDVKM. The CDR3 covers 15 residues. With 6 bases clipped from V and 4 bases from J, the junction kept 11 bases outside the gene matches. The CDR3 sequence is CASSRWDSDFYGYTF. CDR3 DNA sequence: TGTGCCAGCAGCCGATGGGACAGCGATTTCTATGGCTACACCTTC.

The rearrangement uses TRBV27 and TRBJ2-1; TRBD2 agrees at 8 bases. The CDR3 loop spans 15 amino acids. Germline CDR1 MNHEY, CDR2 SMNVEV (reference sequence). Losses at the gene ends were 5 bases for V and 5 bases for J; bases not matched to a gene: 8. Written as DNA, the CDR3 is TGTGCCAGCAGTCCCTCGGTAGCGGGGAACAATGAGCAGTTCTTC. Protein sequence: CASSPSVAGNNEQFF.

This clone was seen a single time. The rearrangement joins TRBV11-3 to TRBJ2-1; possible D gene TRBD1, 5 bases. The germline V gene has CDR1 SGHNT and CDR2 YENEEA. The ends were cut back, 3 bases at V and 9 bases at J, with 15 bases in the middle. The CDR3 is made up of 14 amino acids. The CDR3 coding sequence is TGTGCCAGCAGCTTGTCCCTAGAAACAGGTGAGCAGTTCTTC. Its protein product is CASSLSLETGEQFF.

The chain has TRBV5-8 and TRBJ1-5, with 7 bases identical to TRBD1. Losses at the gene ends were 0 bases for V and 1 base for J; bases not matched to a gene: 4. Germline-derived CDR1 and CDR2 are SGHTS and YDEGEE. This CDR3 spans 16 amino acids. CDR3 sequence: CASSLGTGLSNQPQHF. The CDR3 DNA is TGTGCCAGCAGCTTGGGGACAGGCTTAAGCAATCAGCCCCAGCATTTT.

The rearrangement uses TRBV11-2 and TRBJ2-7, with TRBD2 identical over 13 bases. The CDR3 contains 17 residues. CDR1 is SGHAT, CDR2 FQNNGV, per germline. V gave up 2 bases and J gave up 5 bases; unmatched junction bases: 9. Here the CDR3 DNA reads TGTGCCAGCAGCTTAATGGGAGGACTAGCGGGAGACCACGAGCAGTACTTC. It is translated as CASSLMGGLAGDHEQYF.

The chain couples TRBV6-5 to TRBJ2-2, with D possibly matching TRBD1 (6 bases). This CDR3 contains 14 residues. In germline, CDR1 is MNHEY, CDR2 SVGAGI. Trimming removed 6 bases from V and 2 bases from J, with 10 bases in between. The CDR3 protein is CASSRTANTGELFF. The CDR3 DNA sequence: TGTGCCAGCAGCCGGACAGCTAACACCGGGGAGCTGTTTTTT.

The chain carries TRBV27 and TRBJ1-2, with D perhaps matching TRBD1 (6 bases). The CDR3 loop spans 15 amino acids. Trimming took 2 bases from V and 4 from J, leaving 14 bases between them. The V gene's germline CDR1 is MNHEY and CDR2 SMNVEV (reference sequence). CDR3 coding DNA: TGTGCCAGCAGTTTAACGGCAGGGGCCACCTATGGCTACACCTTC. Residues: CASSLTAGATYGYTF.